A single sample is the source of the 21 T cell receptor beta chains below, sequenced in a study of tumor and adjacent non-tumor tissue in lung cancer. RNA was extracted from bulk tissue without any cell sorting. TCRbeta libraries were built with three rounds of nested PCR, modified from ARM-PCR. One entry per CDR3 protein, called by TCRdb with MiXCR from the multiplex PCR reads. The table lists about 82,000 distinct CDR3 sequences, around four fifths of them singletons. Sequenced material: lung tumor tissue. The receptors were gathered from a woman aged 45-65 years with non-small cell lung cancer.

This clonotype has a count of ten or more. The chain recombines TRBV4-1 with TRBJ2-1; the D is unclear. The V gene lost 2 bases and the J gene lost 7 bases, with 6 bases spanning the gap. This CDR3 is 12 amino acids long. CDR1 MGHRA and CDR2 YSYEKL come from the germline V gene. CDR3 residues: CASSQRKNEQFF. CDR3 DNA: TGCGCCAGCAGCCAACGGAAAAATGAGCAGTTCTTC.

Details on this clonotype: This CDR3 fails to terminate in the conserved phenylalanine or tryptophan, so it likely reflects a read error. It is unclear where the CDR3 begins or ends on the DNA, so no DNA is shown, and the CDR3 is as TCRdb lists it. Here the CDR3 reads CASIGSSYEHYL. The chain couples TRBV6-1 to TRBJ2-7. The CDR3 comprises 12 residues, both ends counted. Germline V gene sequence: CDR1 MNHNS, CDR2 SASEGT.

The chain joins TRBV12-3 or TRBV12-4 to TRBJ1-5; 7 bases are a match to TRBD1. The J call may be incorrect, as the DNA end agrees better with TRBJ2-3. The CDR3 runs 15 residues. CDR3 loop: CASNPDRRYNQSQYF. The CDR3 nucleotides are TGTGCCAGCAATCCGGACAGGCGGTACAATCAGTCCCAGTATTTT.

This clonotype was detected ten times or more. This rearrangement joins TRBV6-1 to TRBJ1-4, with D perhaps TRBD1 (6 bases). The CDR3 loop spans 16 amino acids. Germline values: CDR1 MNHNS, CDR2 SASEGT. Trimming stripped 0 bases from V and 4 bases from J, with 12 bases between. The CDR3 loop is CASSEARGTGNEKLFF. In DNA form, the CDR3 reads TGTGCCAGCAGTGAAGCGAGGGGGACTGGTAATGAAAAACTGTTTTTT.

The V and J genes are TRBV6-1 and TRBJ2-1, with 8 positions matching TRBD2. This CDR3 contains 18 residues. V was pared by 5 bases and J by 11 bases, with 23 bases of the junction left unmatched. The germline V gene has CDR1 MNHNS and CDR2 SASEGT. This CDR3 is CASSLTLAGGPPDGKQFF. The DNA of the CDR3 is TGTGCCAGCAGTCTAACATTGGCGGGAGGCCCGCCGGACGGTAAGCAGTTCTTC.

Turning to this clonotype: The missing conserved phenylalanine or tryptophan at the end of this CDR3 makes a read error likely. J is TRBJ2-7 and V is TRBV20-1; TRBD2 is a possible D gene (5 bases). This CDR3 has 15 residues. In germline, CDR1 is DFQATT, CDR2 SNEGSKA (reference sequence). The CDR3: CCARALAGSPYEQYL. The CDR3 DNA sequence: TGCTGTGCTAGGGCACTTGCGGGTTCACCCTACGAGCAGTACTTG.

With respect to this clonotype: An end of the junction does not agree with germline; a read error may underlie this. The chain has TRBV12-3 or TRBV12-4 and TRBJ2-1; D is ambiguous. The CDR3 totals 14 residues. The CDR3 DNA sequence: TGTGCCAGCAGCAAATTGTTGGCCTACAGTGAGCAATTCTTC. Its translation is CASSKLLAYSEQFF.

This clonotype appeared once. The missing conserved phenylalanine or tryptophan at the end of this CDR3 makes a read error likely. V and J are TRBV20-1 and TRBJ1-2; D gene ambiguous. The CDR3 length is 13 residues. Germline assignment: CDR1 DFQATT and CDR2 SNEGSKA (reference sequence). CDR3 DNA sequence: TGTAGTGCTAGAGATTCTAAAGCGTGGGGCTACACCTAC. Translating gives CSARDSKAWGYTY.

This rearrangement joins TRBV5-1 to TRBJ1-1, with 7 bases fitting TRBD1. The junction had 14 bases not matched to a gene; V was cut back by 4 bases and J by 2 bases. This CDR3 has 17 residues. Germline V gives CDR1 SGHRS, CDR2 YFSETQ. The CDR3 spells CASSIGHGTAFNTEAFF. The CDR3 DNA follows: TGCGCCAGCAGCATAGGCCACGGGACAGCATTTAACACTGAAGCTTTCTTT.

This chain connects TRBV6-5 to TRBJ1-2; no definite D call. The CDR3 extends over 12 amino acids. The ends were cut back, 5 bases at V and 5 bases at J, with 9 bases in the middle. The V gene's germline CDR1 is MNHEY and CDR2 SVGAGI. Here the CDR3 reads CASSPQAYGYTF. DNA for the CDR3: TGTGCCAGCAGTCCCCAGGCGTATGGCTACACCTTC.

The chain couples TRBV6-5 to TRBJ1-2; D perhaps matches TRBD1 (6 bases). This CDR3 region has 15 residues. Germline V lookup: CDR1 MNHEY, CDR2 SVGAGI. The V and J ends lost 2 bases and 11 bases respectively, with 21 bases between them. CDR3 DNA: TGTGCCAGCAGTTACCTTACAGGGAGCAGGGTTGGTTACACCTTC. It is translated as CASSYLTGSRVGYTF.

A word on this clonotype: A read error may produce the germline difference seen at one junction end. DNA for the CDR3: TGTGCCAACAGTATACGCTGGGACAGTCATCAGCCCCAGCATTTT. Residues: CANSIRWDSHQPQHF. The chain is built from TRBV6-1 and TRBJ1-5; 7 nucleotides match TRBD1. Germline V lookup: CDR1 MNHNS, CDR2 SASEGT. The CDR3 is 15 amino acids.

Turning to this clonotype: Compared with germline, one end of the junction differs, possibly owing to a read error. The chain links TRBV6-6 to TRBJ2-1; D not resolved. CDR1 is MNHNY and CDR2 is SVGAGI in the germline V gene (reference sequence). This CDR3 has 15 amino acids. Here the CDR3 reads CASSYNLMGYNEQFF. The CDR3 coding sequence is TGTGCCAGCAGTTATAATCTAATGGGGTACAATGAGCAATTCTTC.

The chain couples TRBV11-3 to TRBJ1-1; TRBD1 agrees at 8 bases. The CDR3 contains 14 residues. V gave up 5 bases and J gave up 10 bases; unmatched junction bases: 12. CDR1 SGHNT and CDR2 YENEEA come from the germline V gene. The CDR3 DNA reads as TGTGCCAGCAGCCCCGACAGGGGAGACTCTGGAGCTTTCTTT. This translates into CASSPDRGDSGAFF.

This clonotype came up many times. A much larger clone sits a single nucleotide away, making a read error possible. Here the CDR3 reads CASSLVDGRDYGYAF. The CDR3 coding sequence is TGTGCCAGCAGCTTAGTAGACGGCAGGGACTATGGCTACGCCTTC. This rearrangement joins TRBV7-8 to TRBJ1-2; D possibly corresponds to TRBD1 (5 bases). This CDR3 comprises 15 residues. Germline CDR1 reads SGHVS; CDR2 reads FQNEAQ.

This rearrangement joins TRBV6-5 to TRBJ2-2; no firm D call. Germline V lookup: CDR1 MNHEY, CDR2 SVGAGI. The germline V and J ends were trimmed by 5 bases and 3 bases, with 13 bases remaining between them. CDR3 length: 15 amino acids. The chain's CDR3 is CASSRTRLDTGELFF. DNA for the CDR3: TGTGCCAGCAGTAGAACAAGGTTAGACACCGGGGAGCTGTTTTTT.

The chain combines TRBV14 with TRBJ1-5, with D unclear. This CDR3 spans 13 amino acids. Germline CDR1 and CDR2: SGHDN and FVKESK. V gave up 4 bases and J gave up 5 bases, with 9 bases separating them. The CDR3 DNA is TGTGCCAGCAGCCTCGACATCCATCAGCCCCAGCATTTT. It specifies CASSLDIHQPQHF.

This clonotype occurred many times. The genes are TRBV6-2 or TRBV6-3 and TRBJ2-1; unclear D gene. Germline V gives CDR1 MNHEY, CDR2 SVGEGT. The CDR3 extends over 12 amino acids. Trimming pared 4 bases from V and 8 bases from J, leaving 9 bases between. CDR3 loop: CASSFLNYEQFF. The DNA for the CDR3 is TGTGCCAGCAGTTTTCTAAACTATGAGCAGTTCTTC.

About this clonotype itself: One end of the junction fails to match germline, which may point to a read error. The V and J genes are TRBV4-1 and TRBJ2-7; 7 nucleotides agree with TRBD2. This CDR3 region has 16 residues. Germline V gene sequence: CDR1 MGHRA, CDR2 YSYEKL. CDR3 sequence (DNA): TGCGCCAGCAGCCAAGACCATACTAGCGATTACTACGAGCAGTACTTT. Its protein is CASSQDHTSDYYEQYF.

V is TRBV10-2 and J is TRBJ1-5; 8 bases are a match to TRBD1. The CDR3 is made up of 15 amino acids. Trimming removed 4 bases from V and 12 bases from J; junction bases left unmatched: 14. Germline CDR1 reads WSHSY; CDR2 reads SAAADI. CDR3 loop: CASSGTGIENQGQHF. The CDR3 region has the DNA TGCGCCAGCAGTGGGACAGGGATAGAAAATCAGGGCCAGCATTTT.

A word on this clonotype: Relative to the germline gene, one junction end is altered; a read error may explain this. The chain employs TRBV6-1 and TRBJ1-2; TRBD1 agrees at 8 bases. CDR1 and CDR2 from the germline V gene are MNHNS and SASEGT. The CDR3 runs to 14 residues. In DNA, the CDR3 is TGTACCAGCAGTGAAAGGACAGGGTCAGATGGCTACACCTTC. Translation gives CTSSERTGSDGYTF.